One sample yielded the 6 T cell receptor beta chains listed below, sequenced in a study of blood T cell repertoires in COVID-19. The protocol was immunoSEQ multiplex PCR, while the TCRdb copy is restricted to in-frame clones and leaves out a portion. The sample gives approximately 250,000 clones, about 86% of which show up once; under 2% is in the top ten. The material sequenced was peripheral blood. The receptors here all came from a man younger than 45 with active or convalescent COVID-19.

The rearrangement links TRBV2 to TRBJ1-4; the D is unclear. Trimming removed 9 bases at V and 0 bases at J, with 8 bases between. CDR3 length: 13 amino acids. Germline V gene data show CDR1 as SNHLY and CDR2 as FYNNEI. This CDR3 is CARSLATNEKLFF. The CDR3 DNA reads TGTGCCAGGAGTCTTGCAACTAATGAAAAACTGTTTTTT.

This chain links TRBV23-1 with TRBJ2-6; 9 bases fit TRBD1. TRBV23-1 is an ORF; its function is uncertain. Trimming cost V 5 bases and J 0 bases; bases outside gene matches: 5. This CDR3 contains 17 residues. Written as DNA, the CDR3 is TGCGCCAGCAGTGAGGGACAGGGCCTCTCTGGGGCCAACGTCCTGACTTTC. As protein: CASSEGQGLSGANVLTF.

The chain carries TRBV27 and TRBJ2-1; 12 bases match TRBD1. CDR1 and CDR2 (germline): MNHEY, SMNVEV (reference sequence). CDR3 size: 15 residues. After removal of 3 bases from V and 9 bases from J, the junction contained 6 bases not matched to a gene. The DNA for the CDR3 is TGTGCCAGCAGTTTCCCAGGGACAGGGGGCCTTGAGCAGTTCTTC. Protein sequence: CASSFPGTGGLEQFF.

This clone turned up a few times. V gene TRBV9 combines with J gene TRBJ1-3; 7 bases agree with TRBD1. Trimming at V came to 1 base and at J to 4 bases, leaving 8 bases not matched to a gene. This CDR3 has 16 residues. Germline assignment: CDR1 SGDLS and CDR2 YYNGEE. The DNA for the CDR3 is TGTGCCAGCAGCGTAACAGGGGTCGGATTCGGAAACACCATATATTTT. It encodes CASSVTGVGFGNTIYF.

This chain links TRBV4-1 with TRBJ1-5; D is possibly TRBD1 (5 bases). The germline V and J ends were trimmed by 0 bases and 7 bases, with 13 bases remaining between them. The CDR3 sequence is 15 residues long. From germline, CDR1 is MGHRA and CDR2 YSYEKL. CDR3 nucleotides: TGCGCCAGCAGCCAAGATCAAGGGGCTGGACAGCCCCAGCATTTT. Amino acids: CASSQDQGAGQPQHF.

This chain links TRBV7-9 with TRBJ2-7; 8 bases align to TRBD2. CDR1 is SEHNR and CDR2 is FQNEAQ in the germline V gene (reference sequence). V lost 0 bases to trimming and J lost 5 bases; unmatched junction nucleotides: 9. CDR3 length equals 16 residues. The DNA for the CDR3 is TGTGCCAGCAGCTTAGCCGGTGCGGGGGGCCTACACGAGCAGTACTTC. Protein: CASSLAGAGGLHEQYF. Supplemented by reference TRBV7-9 and TRBJ2-7, the full variable domain reads DTGVSQNPRHKITKRGQNVTFRCDPISEHNRLYWYRQTLGQGPEFLTYFQNEAQLEKSRLLSDRFSAERPKGSFSTLEIQRTEQGDSAMYLCASSLAGAGGLHEQYFGPGTRLTVT.